These 24 T cell receptor beta chains share one sample of origin, sequenced in a study of blood T cell repertoires in COVID-19. Only in-frame clones appear in the TCRdb table, and some are missing; sequencing was by immunoSEQ multiplex PCR. The sample includes around 110,000 clones, approximately 82% of them seen just once. The sequenced material came from peripheral blood. The receptors come from a man younger than 40 with acute or convalescent COVID-19.

V is TRBV5-8 and J is TRBJ1-5, with TRBD1 matching 7 bases. Unmatched junction bases numbered 2, after V lost 4 bases and J lost 4 bases. Germline values: CDR1 SGHTS, CDR2 YDEGEE. This CDR3 is 13 amino acids long. CDR3 sequence reads: CASSPQGNQPQHF. DNA of the CDR3: TGTGCCAGCAGCCCACAGGGGAATCAGCCCCAGCATTTT.

V gene TRBV7-9 combines with J gene TRBJ2-7, with D tentatively TRBD2 (5 bases). The CDR3 spans 14 residues. Looked up from germline, CDR1 is SEHNR and CDR2 is FQNEAQ (reference sequence). Trimming stripped 0 bases from V and 2 bases from J, with 8 bases between. Written as DNA, the CDR3 is TGTGCCAGCAGCTTAGCGGGAGCAGCCTACGAGCAGTACGTC. Residues: CASSLAGAAYEQYV.

This rearrangement joins TRBV9 to TRBJ1-1; D possibly corresponds to TRBD1 (5 bases). The CDR3 is 14 residues long. V lost 2 bases and J lost 3, with 11 bases in between. Germline V gene lookup returns CDR1 SGDLS and CDR2 YYNGEE. The CDR3 DNA sequence: TGTGCCAGCAGCGTCTCAGGGAGGGACACTGAAGCTTTCTTT. Translated, it gives CASSVSGRDTEAFF.

CDR3 nucleotides: TGTGCCAGCAGCACCCAGGCCGGGGGCACTGAAGCTTTCTTT. It encodes CASSTQAGGTEAFF. V and J are TRBV9 and TRBJ1-1; possible D gene TRBD1, 5 bases. The length of the CDR3 is 14 residues. The germline V and J ends were trimmed by 4 bases and 4 bases, with 14 bases remaining between them. CDR1 and CDR2 (germline): SGDLS, YYNGEE.

This clone was detected only a few times. V is TRBV19 and J is TRBJ1-5; the D gene is possibly TRBD1 (6 bases). Deletions cut 2 bases from V and 6 bases from J, with 8 bases between. This CDR3 has 13 amino acids. Germline CDR1 and CDR2: LNHDA and SQIVND (reference sequence). DNA of the CDR3: TGTGCCAGTAGTATAACAGGGTTTCAGCCCCAGCATTTT. Translating gives CASSITGFQPQHF. Full variable domain (outside the CDR3, taken from reference TRBV19 and TRBJ1-5): DGGITQSPKYLFRKEGQNVTLSCEQNLNHDAMYWYRQDPGQGLRLIYYSQIVNDFQKGDIAEGYSVSREKKESFPLTVTSAQKNPTAFYLCASSITGFQPQHFGDGTRLSIL.

The genes are TRBV7-2 and TRBJ1-2, with 9 bases aligning to TRBD1. The CDR3 runs to 16 residues. The V gene's germline CDR1 is SGHTA and CDR2 FQGNSA. The V segment lost 4 bases and the J segment 5 bases; nucleotides outside the gene matches: 11. In nucleotides, the CDR3 is TGTGCCAGCAGCTCAACGCCGGGACAGGGTGATTATGGCTACACCTTC. This gives the protein CASSSTPGQGDYGYTF.

This chain connects TRBV10-3 to TRBJ1-2; D is possibly TRBD1 (6 bases). This CDR3 spans 13 amino acids. The germline V and J ends were trimmed by 10 bases and 0 bases, with 12 bases remaining between them. CDR1 ENHRY and CDR2 SYGVKD come from the germline V gene. The CDR3 DNA reads as TGTGCCAGCCAGACAGGAACTAACTATGGCTACACCTTC. This sequence encodes CASQTGTNYGYTF.

This chain joins TRBV11-2 and TRBJ2-7; 10 nucleotides line up with TRBD1. This CDR3 is 13 amino acids long. Trimming took 5 bases from V and 5 from J; bases not matched to a gene: 3. Germline values: CDR1 SGHAT, CDR2 FQNNGV. This CDR3 is CASSRDRGNEQYV. CDR3 nucleotides: TGTGCCAGCAGCCGGGACAGGGGAAACGAGCAGTACGTC.

In its sample, this clone was seen once. The chain uses TRBV29-1 and TRBJ2-7, with D perhaps TRBD1 (5 bases). The V and J ends lost 3 bases and 0 bases respectively, with 15 bases between them. The CDR3 has 15 residues. Germline-derived CDR1 and CDR2 are SQVTM and ANQGSEA. CDR3 nucleotide sequence: TGCAGCGTTGATATTGACAGTTCCAGCTCCTACGAGCAGTACTTC. This gives the protein CSVDIDSSSSYEQYF.

The V call is TRBV14, the J call TRBJ1-2; D is uncertain. Germline V gene data show CDR1 as SGHDN and CDR2 as FVKESK. Trimming pared 1 base from V and 1 base from J, leaving 16 bases between. The CDR3 has 17 amino acids. Written as DNA, the CDR3 is TGTGCCAGCAGCCAAGGGAGGAAGGGAGCACTTAACTATGGCTACACCTTC. Protein: CASSQGRKGALNYGYTF.

The rearrangement joins TRBV18 to TRBJ1-2; 9 nucleotides align to TRBD1. The CDR3 runs to 15 residues. Trimming took 0 bases from V and 2 from J; bases not matched to a gene: 1. Germline CDR1 KGHSH, CDR2 LQKENI. CDR3 loop: CASSPPGTGNYGYTF. CDR3 bases: TGTGCCAGCTCACCACCGGGGACAGGGAACTATGGCTACACCTTC.

The chain is built from TRBV6-5 and TRBJ2-1; D possibly corresponds to TRBD1 (6 bases). Per germline, CDR1 MNHEY and CDR2 SVGAGI. There are 13 residues in the CDR3. V was shortened by 6 bases and J by 5 bases, with 11 bases between the two germline ends. The CDR3 spells CASSPDSNNEQFF. The CDR3 DNA follows: TGTGCCAGCAGCCCGGACAGTAACAATGAGCAGTTCTTC.

This chain connects TRBV7-9 to TRBJ1-1; D not certain. The CDR3 consists of 15 residues. Trimming took 4 bases from V and 1 from J, leaving 13 bases between them. Germline lookup yields CDR1 SEHNR and CDR2 FQNEAQ (reference sequence). The CDR3 sequence is CASSSTGRGNTEAFF. Here the CDR3 DNA reads TGTGCCAGCAGCTCAACCGGCCGGGGGAACACTGAAGCTTTCTTT.

V gene TRBV7-3 combines with J gene TRBJ2-2, with D possibly being TRBD1 (5 bases). Germline assignment: CDR1 SGHTA and CDR2 FQGTGA. V was trimmed by 2 bases and J by 4 bases, leaving 11 bases between them. The CDR3 runs 15 residues. The chain's CDR3 is CASSLLGPGTGELFF. CDR3 coding DNA: TGTGCCAGCAGCTTACTGGGGCCCGGCACCGGGGAGCTGTTTTTT. The entire variable domain, with the rest obtained from reference TRBV7-3 and TRBJ2-2, is as follows: GAGVSQTPSNKVTEKGKYVELRCDPISGHTALYWYRQSLGQGPEFLIYFQGTGAADDSGLPNDRFFAVRPEGSVSTLKIQRTERGDSAVYLCASSLLGPGTGELFFGEGSRLTVL.

This clone was observed a handful of times. The rearrangement links TRBV12-5 to TRBJ1-5, with 11 bases matching TRBD1. The CDR3 runs 16 residues. Germline V CDR1 and CDR2: LGHNT, FRNRAP. J lost 12 bases, V lost 7 bases, and 17 bases had no gene match. The CDR3 here is CASAASDRGRTLGQHF. DNA of the CDR3: TGTGCTAGTGCGGCCTCGGACAGGGGGCGGACTCTGGGCCAGCATTTT. The variable domain in full, with the rest retrieved from reference TRBV12-5 and TRBJ1-5, is DARVTQTPRHKVTEMGQEVTMRCQPILGHNTVFWYRQTMMQGLELLAYFRNRAPLDDSGMPKDRFSAEMPDATLATLKIQPSEPRDSAVYFCASAASDRGRTLGQHFGDGTRLSIL.

This CDR3 is CASSYGHPSSYEQYF. Written as DNA, the CDR3 is TGTGCCAGCAGTTACGGACACCCGAGCTCCTACGAGCAGTACTTC. The rearrangement joins TRBV6-6 to TRBJ2-7; perhaps TRBD1 as D (5 bases). Germline V lookup: CDR1 MNHNY, CDR2 SVGAGI (reference sequence). This CDR3 spans 15 amino acids. Trimming took 2 bases from V and 0 from J, leaving 11 bases between them.

The V call is TRBV6-6, the J call TRBJ1-2; TRBD1 agrees at 7 bases. The CDR3 covers 15 residues. J gave up 2 bases and V 6 bases, and 9 bases lay outside the gene matches. CDR1 is MNHNY and CDR2 is SVGAGI in the germline V gene (reference sequence). CDR3 protein: CASSHRQGLNYGYTF. As DNA, the CDR3 is TGTGCCAGCAGCCACCGACAGGGCCTAAACTATGGCTACACCTTC.

The V gene is TRBV3-1 (or the pseudogene TRBV3-2), the J gene TRBJ2-1, with D possibly being TRBD2 (6 bases). CDR3 length: 14 amino acids. Germline V gene sequence: CDR1 LGHDT, CDR2 YNNKEL (reference sequence). The V and J ends lost 4 bases and 6 bases respectively, with 13 bases between them. The CDR3 here is CASSLIWGVNEQFF. The CDR3 bases are TGTGCCAGCAGCCTTATTTGGGGGGTCAATGAGCAGTTCTTC.

The chain joins TRBV4-1 to TRBJ2-2; 8 nucleotides match TRBD1. V lost 4 bases, J lost 2 bases, and 12 bases stayed unmatched. CDR1 MGHRA and CDR2 YSYEKL come from the germline V gene. The length of the CDR3 is 18 residues. CDR3 coding DNA: TGCGCCAGCAGCCTTTCAGGGGGCTATGCGGGTAACACCGGGGAGCTGTTTTTT. Its protein is CASSLSGGYAGNTGELFF.

CDR3 sequence: CASSDRGRSPLHF. In nucleotides, the CDR3 is TGTGCCAGCAGCGACAGGGGTCGTTCACCCCTCCACTTT. V gene TRBV6-5 combines with J gene TRBJ1-6, with 8 nucleotides matching TRBD1. CDR1 is MNHEY, CDR2 SVGAGI, per germline. V was clipped by 6 bases and J by 9 bases; unmatched bases: 4. The CDR3 runs 13 residues.

The chain uses TRBV21-1 and TRBJ2-3; TRBD2, the D gene given by the table, was not confirmed from the DNA. TRBV21-1 is described as a pseudogene. The CDR3 runs to 18 residues. The CDR3 coding sequence is TGTGCCAGCAGCAAAGACTCCAGAGGGGGGGGGAGCACAGATACGCAGTATTTT. As protein: CASSKDSRGGGSTDTQYF.

The CDR3 region is CSVEDWGLAGDTGELFF. CDR3 coding DNA: TGCAGCGTTGAAGATTGGGGACTAGCGGGAGATACCGGGGAGCTGTTTTTT. This chain links TRBV29-1 with TRBJ2-2, with 14 bases aligning to TRBD2. The junction had 5 bases not matched to a gene; V was cut back by 0 bases and J by 5 bases. The CDR3 is 17 residues long. Germline assignment: CDR1 SQVTM and CDR2 ANQGSEA.

The chain carries TRBV9 and TRBJ2-1; 12 bases agree with TRBD2. Germline loops: CDR1 SGDLS, CDR2 YYNGEE. This CDR3 has 16 amino acids. V lost 4 bases to trimming and J lost 7 bases; unmatched junction nucleotides: 9. The CDR3, as DNA: TGTGCCAGCAGCCCCCGACTAGCGGGGGCAGGGAATGAGCAGTTCTTC. As protein: CASSPRLAGAGNEQFF.

This rearrangement joins TRBV6-2 or TRBV6-3 to TRBJ1-2; D not certain. Per germline, CDR1 MNHEY and CDR2 SVGEGT. With 2 bases removed from V and 8 bases from J, the gap between germline ends came to 12 bases. The CDR3 runs 13 residues. The CDR3 coding sequence is TGTGCCAGCAGTTACCTTGAGAATTGGGGCTACACCTTC. It yields the protein CASSYLENWGYTF.